The 29 T cell receptor beta chains below all came from one sample that was sequenced in a study of blood T cell repertoires in COVID-19. The table came from immunoSEQ multiplex PCR; TCRdb's copy has only in-frame clones and leaves some out. The sample holds 90,000 to 120,000 clones, roughly 80% seen once. The sample was peripheral blood. The receptor set was obtained from a human donor in a cohort sampled during active COVID-19.

This chain's CDR3 is CASSGQGASGELFF. In DNA form, the CDR3 reads TGTGCCAGCTCGGGACAGGGTGCATCCGGGGAGCTGTTTTTT. J is TRBJ2-2 and V is TRBV2; TRBD1 agrees at 9 bases. V was pared by 8 bases and J by 6 bases, with 7 bases of the junction left unmatched. CDR3 length: 14 amino acids. Germline CDR1 reads SNHLY; CDR2 reads FYNNEI.

V is TRBV7-2 and J is TRBJ2-7; 8 nucleotides line up with TRBD2. The germline CDR1 and CDR2 sequences are SGHTA and FQGNSA. The CDR3 has 14 residues. The junction had 8 bases not matched to a gene; V was cut back by 5 bases and J by 5 bases. This chain's CDR3 is CASSLTGGLHEQYF. DNA for the CDR3: TGTGCCAGCAGCCTAACGGGGGGGTTGCACGAGCAGTACTTC.

As DNA, the CDR3 is TGTGCCAGCAGCCAAACAGGGAAGGGCACTGAAGCTTTCTTT. This encodes CASSQTGKGTEAFF. This sequence joins TRBV3-1 (or the pseudogene TRBV3-2) and TRBJ1-1; TRBD1 is a possible D gene (6 bases). Germline-derived CDR1 and CDR2 are LGHDT and YNNKEL (reference sequence). CDR3 size: 14 residues. Trimming cost V 2 bases and J 4 bases, with 11 bases left between them.

The rearrangement uses TRBV7-8 and TRBJ2-7; no reliable D call. Between the trimmed V and J ends, which lost 2 bases and 1 base, there was a span of 6 bases. The CDR3 sequence is 13 residues long. CDR1 and CDR2 from the germline V gene are SGHVS and FQNEAQ. CDR3 residues: CASSLPQSYEQYV. The CDR3 DNA follows: TGTGCCAGCAGCTTACCACAGTCCTACGAGCAGTACGTC.

The V call is TRBV6-1, the J call TRBJ2-2; tentatively, D is TRBD1 (6 bases). The CDR3 is 17 residues long. The V end lost 3 bases, the J end lost 3 bases, and 17 bases lay between the germline ends. The germline gives CDR1 MNHNS, CDR2 SASEGT. Here the CDR3 DNA reads TGTGCCAGCAGTGAGAACTACCGGGACACCGACACCGGGGAGCTGTTTTTT. It specifies CASSENYRDTDTGELFF.

This clone has just a few counts. The V and J genes are TRBV2 and TRBJ2-7, with a weak D call TRBD2 (5 bases). CDR3 length: 13 amino acids. Trimming removed 5 bases from V and 7 bases from J, with 15 bases in between. CDR1 is SNHLY and CDR2 is FYNNEI in the germline V gene. The CDR3 reads CASSLGFSGEQYF. The CDR3 region has the DNA TGTGCCAGCAGTTTGGGGTTCTCGGGGGAGCAGTACTTC.

The genes are TRBV5-1 and TRBJ2-1; TRBD1 matches at 9 bases. CDR1 and CDR2 from the germline V gene are SGHRS and YFSETQ. The CDR3 length is 15 residues. Trimming cost V 4 bases and J 2 bases; bases outside gene matches: 4. The DNA for the CDR3 is TGCGCCAGCAGCCTCGGACAGGGGACCTACAATGAGCAGTTCTTC. Translation gives CASSLGQGTYNEQFF.

This sequence joins TRBV11-3 and TRBJ1-1; D remains ambiguous. CDR3 size: 17 residues. Trimming took 1 base from V and 5 from J, leaving 20 bases between them. From germline, CDR1 is SGHNT and CDR2 YENEEA. The CDR3 loop reads CASSLGVAGGGLTEAFF. CDR3 in DNA: TGTGCCAGCAGCTTAGGGGTGGCAGGAGGAGGGTTAACTGAAGCTTTCTTT.

The V call is TRBV7-7, the J call TRBJ2-2, with 8 bases identical to TRBD2. In germline, CDR1 is SSHAT, CDR2 FNYEAQ (reference sequence). The CDR3 runs 14 residues. Trimming at V came to 5 bases and at J to 3 bases, leaving 2 bases not matched to a gene. This CDR3 is CASSRGGDTGELFF. CDR3 sequence (DNA): TGTGCCAGCAGCCGGGGGGGGGACACCGGGGAGCTGTTTTTT.

V usage is TRBV20-1 and J usage is TRBJ2-1; the D gene is possibly TRBD1 (7 bases). V was clipped by 3 bases and J by 8 bases, with 11 bases between them. This CDR3 comprises 12 residues. CDR1 is DFQATT and CDR2 is SNEGSKA in the germline V gene (reference sequence). CDR3 coding DNA: TGCAGTGCTAGTCAGGGGGGCTATGAGCAGTTCTTC. It is translated as CSASQGGYEQFF.

This clone was recorded once. CDR3 bases: TGTGCCAGCAGCGCGGACTTGGGGAGCACAGATACGCAGTATTTT. It encodes CASSADLGSTDTQYF. The chain combines TRBV3-1 (or the pseudogene TRBV3-2) with TRBJ2-3, with a possible D match to TRBD2 (5 bases). The CDR3 loop spans 15 amino acids. Between the trimmed V and J ends, which lost 5 bases and 0 bases, there was a span of 12 bases. The germline V gene encodes CDR1 LGHDT and CDR2 YNNKEL (reference sequence).

The genes are TRBV6-5 and TRBJ2-1; 8 bases agree with TRBD2. J gave up 6 bases and V 8 bases, and 6 bases lay outside the gene matches. The CDR3 runs to 13 residues. Germline CDR1 MNHEY, CDR2 SVGAGI. The CDR3 loop reads CASESGRFNEQFF. As DNA, the CDR3 is TGTGCCAGCGAAAGCGGGAGATTCAATGAGCAGTTCTTC.

V usage is TRBV7-2 and J usage is TRBJ1-5, with D possibly being TRBD1 (6 bases). Per the germline V gene, CDR1 is SGHTA and CDR2 is FQGNSA. This CDR3 has 15 residues. V lost 6 bases to trimming and J lost 7 bases, with 19 bases between them. CDR3: CASSSGEGPGQPQHF. The CDR3 nucleotides are TGTGCCAGCAGTTCAGGGGAGGGGCCTGGACAGCCCCAGCATTTT.

The chain has TRBV3-1 (or the pseudogene TRBV3-2) and TRBJ1-6; 7 bases are a match to TRBD1. The trim removed 5 bases at V and 4 bases at J, leaving 11 bases unmatched. The CDR3 totals 17 residues. The germline V gene has CDR1 LGHDT and CDR2 YNNKEL (reference sequence). This chain's CDR3 is CASSRGEGARYNSPLHF. For the CDR3, the DNA is TGTGCCAGCAGCAGGGGAGAGGGGGCCAGGTATAATTCACCCCTCCACTTT.

The chain carries TRBV10-3 and TRBJ2-7, with D perhaps TRBD2 (5 bases). Germline V gives CDR1 ENHRY, CDR2 SYGVKD. The V end was cut by 2 bases, the J end by 0 bases, with 11 bases between. The CDR3 has 15 amino acids. The CDR3 spells CAISEGTRSSYEQYV. The CDR3 coding sequence is TGTGCCATCAGTGAGGGCACTAGGTCCTCCTACGAGCAGTACGTC.

The gene calls are TRBV11-3 and TRBJ2-1, with a tentative D call TRBD2 (6 bases). This CDR3 region has 16 residues. V was shortened by 3 bases and J by 7 bases, with 19 bases between the two germline ends. Germline V gives CDR1 SGHNT, CDR2 YENEEA. The CDR3 loop reads CASSLVTSNRWNEQFF. The DNA for the CDR3 is TGTGCCAGCAGCTTGGTCACTAGCAATCGATGGAATGAGCAGTTCTTC.

The chain combines TRBV5-1 with TRBJ2-7, with D possibly matching TRBD2 (5 bases). Trimming stripped 0 bases from V and 5 bases from J, with 15 bases between. The CDR3 is 15 amino acids. CDR1 and CDR2 from the germline V gene are SGHRS and YFSETQ. The CDR3: CASSLGAWVANEQYF. The DNA for the CDR3 is TGCGCCAGCAGCTTGGGGGCTTGGGTAGCGAACGAGCAGTACTTC.

The J gene is TRBJ1-1, the V gene TRBV10-3, with D maybe TRBD1 (6 bases). V lost 11 bases and J lost 4, with 20 bases in between. CDR1 ENHRY and CDR2 SYGVKD come from the germline V gene. This CDR3 comprises 14 residues. CDR3 DNA sequence: TGTGCCGTAAGTTTAGGACAGTCGTCCACTGAAGCTTTCTTT. Translation gives CAVSLGQSSTEAFF.

The CDR3 here is CASRSTESNYGYTF. In DNA, the CDR3 is TGTGCCAGCAGATCGACAGAGTCTAACTATGGCTACACCTTC. The chain is built from TRBV7-9 and TRBJ1-2; possible D gene TRBD1, 5 bases. Per germline, CDR1 SEHNR and CDR2 FQNEAQ (reference sequence). The CDR3 is 14 amino acids. V was shortened by 6 bases and J by 0 bases, with 11 bases between the two germline ends.

This clone was detected only a few times. Other DNA sequences in this specimen translate into the identical CDR3. V gene TRBV18 combines with J gene TRBJ2-1; D uncertain. The V and J ends lost 3 bases and 3 bases respectively, with 12 bases between them. The CDR3 sequence is 15 residues long. Germline V gene data show CDR1 as KGHSH and CDR2 as LQKENI. The CDR3 coding sequence is TGTGCCAGCTCACCCCGACAAGGTAGCTACAATGAGCAGTTCTTC. Translated: CASSPRQGSYNEQFF.

V is TRBV7-2 and J is TRBJ1-5; D ambiguous. There are 13 residues in the CDR3. The V and J ends lost 4 bases and 6 bases respectively, with 10 bases between them. Germline loops: CDR1 SGHTA, CDR2 FQGNSA. Here the CDR3 DNA reads TGTGCCAGCAGCTCGGAGGGTATTCAGCCCCAGCATTTT. It specifies CASSSEGIQPQHF.

The J gene is TRBJ2-3, the V gene TRBV2; no firm D call. The CDR3 has 15 amino acids. Germline V gene sequence: CDR1 SNHLY, CDR2 FYNNEI. The V and J ends lost 2 bases and 2 bases respectively, with 11 bases between them. In nucleotides, the CDR3 is TGTGCCAGCAGTGAATATGGAGAGGACACAGATACGCAGTATTTT. Translated: CASSEYGEDTDTQYF.

The chain links TRBV11-2 to TRBJ2-7, with TRBD1 as a possible D gene (6 bases). V was cut by 5 bases and J by 2 bases, with 13 bases left in between. The CDR3 spans 14 residues. CDR1 SGHAT and CDR2 FQNNGV come from the germline V gene. The CDR3: CASSKLQGPYEQYV. CDR3 sequence (DNA): TGTGCCAGCAGCAAATTACAGGGACCCTACGAGCAGTACGTC.

This clone was recorded once. This chain connects TRBV11-1 to TRBJ2-7; no clear D. The V end lost 2 bases, the J end lost 3 bases, and 8 bases lay between the germline ends. CDR1 and CDR2 (germline): SGHAT, FQDESV (reference sequence). The CDR3 contains 13 residues. In nucleotides, the CDR3 is TGTGCCAGCAGCTTAAGTAACTTCTACGAGCAGTACTTC. Protein: CASSLSNFYEQYF.

The sample holds a few counts of this clone. The chain recombines TRBV7-2 with TRBJ1-6; D is undetermined. The V and J ends lost 2 bases and 10 bases respectively, with 15 bases between them. The germline V gene encodes CDR1 SGHTA and CDR2 FQGNSA. The CDR3 contains 15 residues. CDR3 sequence: CASSLNPGGKSPLHF. The CDR3 DNA is TGTGCCAGCAGCTTAAATCCCGGAGGGAAATCACCCCTCCACTTT.

This rearrangement joins TRBV11-2 to TRBJ2-1, with TRBD2 identical over 12 bases. The germline V gene encodes CDR1 SGHAT and CDR2 FQNNGV. This CDR3 spans 15 amino acids. Trimming cost V 5 bases and J 5 bases; bases outside gene matches: 4. The CDR3 loop is CASSRLAGVDNEQFF. For the CDR3, the DNA is TGTGCCAGCAGCCGACTAGCGGGAGTCGACAATGAGCAGTTCTTC. Combining the CDR3 with reference TRBV11-2 and TRBJ2-1 gives the whole variable domain EAGVAQSPRYKIIEKRQSVAFWCNPISGHATLYWYQQILGQGPKLLIQFQNNGVVDDSQLPKDRFSAERLKGVDSTLKIQPAKLEDSAVYLCASSRLAGVDNEQFFGPGTRLTVL.

The V and J genes are TRBV19 and TRBJ1-5; D unclear. The V gene lost 5 bases and the J gene lost 2 bases, with 10 bases spanning the gap. Germline V gene lookup returns CDR1 LNHDA and CDR2 SQIVND (reference sequence). The CDR3 totals 14 residues. CDR3: CASSAGSGNQPQHF. The CDR3 DNA reads as TGTGCCAGTAGTGCGGGATCCGGCAATCAGCCCCAGCATTTT.

The CDR3 region is CASSQEALTGNTIYF. The CDR3 nucleotides read TGTGCCAGCAGCCAAGAAGCGTTGACTGGAAACACCATATATTTT. The chain has TRBV4-2 and TRBJ1-3, with no clear D. V was pared by 0 bases and J by 2 bases, with 8 bases between. The V gene's germline CDR1 is LGHNA and CDR2 YNFKEQ. This CDR3 comprises 15 residues.

In its sample, this clone was seen once. V usage is TRBV5-1 and J usage is TRBJ2-7; no clear D. Germline V CDR1 and CDR2: SGHRS, YFSETQ. The V gene lost 0 bases and the J gene lost 1 base, with 11 bases spanning the gap. The CDR3 runs to 15 residues. DNA for the CDR3: TGCGCCAGCAGCTTGGACCTGACATCGTCCTACGAGCAGTACTTC. This codes for CASSLDLTSSYEQYF.